Shown below are 10 T cell receptor beta chains from a single sample sequenced in a study of OX40 agonist ivuxolimab in advanced cancers. This table comes from immunoSEQ multiplex PCR, and its TCRdb copy is limited to in-frame clones, with some not included. The sample shows tens of thousands of clones, 91% of them seen only once. Specimen: CD4+ or CD8+ T cells sorted from blood, collected in a trial of the OX40 agonist ivuxolimab. The receptors originated from an adult with an advanced solid tumor such as melanoma, head and neck, liver or kidney cancer.

There are a few counts of this clone. The chain couples TRBV2 to TRBJ2-7; 7 positions match TRBD2. CDR1 is SNHLY, CDR2 FYNNEI, per germline. After removal of 6 bases from V and 4 bases from J, the junction contained 15 bases not matched to a gene. The CDR3 has 16 residues. As DNA, the CDR3 is TGTGCCAGCAGCTTAGAGGCTAGCGGACGAGGTTACGAGCAGTACTTC. Its protein product is CASSLEASGRGYEQYF.

CDR3 in DNA: TGTGCCAGCATCAAGCAGGGGACAGATACGCAGTATTTT. Amino acid sequence: CASIKQGTDTQYF. The chain has TRBV2 and TRBJ2-3; a weak D match, TRBD1 (6 bases). The CDR3 is made up of 13 amino acids. Per germline, CDR1 SNHLY and CDR2 FYNNEI. Trimming removed 7 bases from V and 3 bases from J, with 11 bases in between.

The chain uses TRBV15 and TRBJ2-7, with unresolved D. CDR1 and CDR2 (germline): LNHNV, YYDKDF (reference sequence). The CDR3 sequence is 16 residues long. V was cut by 0 bases and J by 2 bases, with 14 bases left in between. CDR3 in DNA: TGTGCCACCAGCAGAGATCAAGGACCGCGCACCTACGAGCAGTACTTC. It translates to CATSRDQGPRTYEQYF.

The gene calls are TRBV29-1 and TRBJ1-2; TRBD1 agrees at 8 bases. This CDR3 is 11 amino acids long. V dropped 7 bases and J dropped 7; count of bases not matched to a gene: 5. From germline, CDR1 is SQVTM and CDR2 ANQGSEA. CDR3 in amino acids: CSAWTGPGYTF. For the CDR3, the DNA is TGCAGCGCTTGGACAGGGCCTGGCTACACCTTC.

This clone was counted a few times. The chain uses TRBV5-5 and TRBJ2-7; 9 bases agree with TRBD1. CDR3 length equals 15 residues. Germline V gene sequence: CDR1 SGHKS, CDR2 YYEKEE (reference sequence). V dropped 2 bases and J dropped 2; count of bases not matched to a gene: 5. CDR3 sequence (DNA): TGTGCCAGCAGCTTAAGGGGGACAGGGACCTACGAGCAGTACTTC. This encodes CASSLRGTGTYEQYF.

The chain combines TRBV29-1 with TRBJ2-2; 7 bases map to TRBD1. Losses at the gene ends were 6 bases for V and 3 bases for J; bases not matched to a gene: 1. Looked up from germline, CDR1 is SQVTM and CDR2 is ANQGSEA. This CDR3 spans 12 amino acids. For the CDR3, the DNA is TGCAGCGTGACAGGGTACACCGGGGAGCTGTTTTTT. Residues: CSVTGYTGELFF.

The chain employs TRBV27 and TRBJ2-2; weak D call: TRBD1 (5 bases). The V end was cut by 6 bases, the J end by 3 bases, with 14 bases between. The germline V gene encodes CDR1 MNHEY and CDR2 SMNVEV (reference sequence). The CDR3 consists of 15 residues. DNA for the CDR3: TGTGCCAGCAGCCTTGGACACCTACACACCGGGGAGCTGTTTTTT. This codes for CASSLGHLHTGELFF.

The chain has TRBV4-1 and TRBJ1-5; 9 bases fit TRBD1. V gave up 2 bases and J gave up 5 bases; unmatched junction bases: 4. This CDR3 spans 15 amino acids. In germline, CDR1 is MGHRA, CDR2 YSYEKL. The CDR3 DNA is TGCGCCAGCAGCCAAAACAGGGGGCTCGATCAGCCCCAGCATTTT. As protein: CASSQNRGLDQPQHF.

This rearrangement joins TRBV5-1 to TRBJ2-7, with TRBD2 identical over 14 bases. The CDR3 has 18 residues. CDR1 is SGHRS and CDR2 is YFSETQ in the germline V gene. The J segment lost 2 bases and the V segment lost 4 bases, leaving 11 bases of the junction unmatched. The CDR3 DNA reads TGCGCCAGCAGCACGGGACTAGCGGGAGTAGCACCCCCCTACGAGCAGTACTTC. Encoded protein: CASSTGLAGVAPPYEQYF.

The J gene is TRBJ2-1, the V gene TRBV7-3; 10 bases line up with TRBD2. Trimming took 8 bases from V and 8 from J; bases not matched to a gene: 15. The CDR3 covers 16 residues. Germline loops: CDR1 SGHTA, CDR2 FQGTGA. The CDR3 loop is CASCLTRLAGGYEQFF. The CDR3 DNA sequence: TGTGCCAGCTGCCTCACCCGACTAGCGGGTGGTTATGAGCAGTTCTTC.